The 29 T cell receptor beta chains reported below all come from one sample, sequenced in a study of lung T cells in sarcoidosis with Löfgren's syndrome. TCRdb re-analysed the reads in MiXCR, keeping a single row per CDR3 protein. This table holds more than 50,000 distinct CDR3 sequences, roughly 20% found once. Specimen: CD4+ T cells from PBMCs. The receptors derive from a human donor with sarcoidosis (Löfgren's syndrome or another form), or a control subject (not recorded which).

With regard to this clonotype: One junction end disagrees with the germline gene, perhaps due to a read error. The gene calls are TRBV14 and TRBJ2-1, with 11 bases aligning to TRBD2. The CDR3 contains 17 residues. Germline V gives CDR1 SGHDN, CDR2 FVKESK. The CDR3 loop is CASSHLPGLADNNEQLF. The CDR3 DNA reads as TGTGCCAGCAGCCATCTGCCGGGACTAGCGGACAACAATGAGCAGCTCTTC.

Ten or more counts support this clonotype. The chain recombines TRBV6-2 or TRBV6-3 with TRBJ2-1, with 7 bases lining up with TRBD2. In germline, CDR1 is MNHEY, CDR2 SVGEGT. V trimming: 2 bases; J trimming: 5 bases; junction bases outside the gene matches: 6. The CDR3 runs to 15 residues. CDR3 in DNA: TGTGCCAGCAGTTACCATACTAGCGCCGACAATGAGCAGTTCTTC. Protein product: CASSYHTSADNEQFF.

Many counts were recorded for this clonotype. This sequence joins TRBV18 and TRBJ2-3; 8 bases fit TRBD2. Trimming removed 4 bases from V and 0 bases from J; junction bases left unmatched: 6. Germline V gives CDR1 KGHSH, CDR2 LQKENI. There are 16 residues in the CDR3. DNA for the CDR3: TGTGCCAGCTCACATCAAACTAGCGGAAGCACAGATACGCAGTATTTT. This codes for CASSHQTSGSTDTQYF.

A word on this clonotype: With a much larger clone just one base away, this may be a read error. Given the absence of the conserved phenylalanine or tryptophan at the CDR3 end, a read error is likely. The CDR3 spells CASSQRIKTGTGDHQPQHL. The CDR3 DNA reads as TGCGCCAGCAGCCAGAGGATAAAAACCGGGACAGGGGATCATCAGCCCCAGCATCTT. The chain has TRBV4-1 and TRBJ1-5; TRBD1 matches at 10 bases. The V and J ends lost 3 bases and 5 bases, in that order; junction bases with no gene match: 16. Looked up from germline, CDR1 is MGHRA and CDR2 is YSYEKL. The CDR3 has 19 amino acids.

This clonotype was observed many times. V usage is TRBV27 and J usage is TRBJ2-5, with TRBD2 matching 7 bases. The germline gives CDR1 MNHEY, CDR2 SMNVEV (reference sequence). After removal of 5 bases from V and 4 bases from J, the junction contained 10 bases not matched to a gene. The length of the CDR3 is 15 residues. The CDR3 region has the DNA TGTGCCAGCAGTCCCCTCGGGAGGAACAGAGAGACCCAGTACTTC. It codes for CASSPLGRNRETQYF.

This clonotype occurred many times. The J gene is TRBJ1-1, the V gene TRBV6-1; D ambiguous. There are 12 residues in the CDR3. Germline lookup yields CDR1 MNHNS and CDR2 SASEGT. V lost 1 base and J 8 bases, leaving 8 bases between the germline ends. The CDR3 sequence: CASSEVPVEAFF. DNA of the CDR3: TGTGCCAGCAGTGAAGTTCCAGTAGAAGCTTTCTTT.

The J gene is TRBJ2-5, the V gene TRBV12-3 or TRBV12-4; D might be TRBD1 (5 bases). The V end lost 5 bases, the J end lost 2 bases, and 12 bases lay between the germline ends. The CDR3 spans 14 residues. CDR3 nucleotide sequence: TGTGCCAGCAGTCTAAACAGGATACAAGAGACCCAGTACTTC. Its translation: CASSLNRIQETQYF.

Comments on this clonotype: The junction departs from the called germline gene at one end, perhaps through a read error. CDR3 in DNA: TGTGCCAGCAGTTTAGCAGAAGCTAACTATGGCTACGCCTTC. It translates to CASSLAEANYGYAF. This chain joins TRBV12-3 or TRBV12-4 and TRBJ1-2; D remains unclear. The CDR3 has 14 residues.

For the CDR3, the DNA is TGTGCCAGCAAATCGGCAGAAGAAGGCTACGAGCAGTACTTC. Translation: CASKSAEEGYEQYF. The V call is TRBV28, the J call TRBJ2-7; no clear D gene. The V gene's germline CDR1 is MDHEN and CDR2 SYDVKM. This CDR3 is built from 14 residues. V lost 7 bases, J lost 3 bases, and 16 bases lay in between.

This clonotype was counted at least ten times. DNA for the CDR3: TGCAGTGCTAGAGATCAGGGTCCGGGCCCCAATACGCAGTATTTT. Translating gives CSARDQGPGPNTQYF. The chain uses TRBV20-1 and TRBJ2-3, with D tentatively TRBD1 (5 bases). The V end lost 0 bases, the J end lost 7 bases, and 17 bases lay between the germline ends. This CDR3 is 15 amino acids long. Germline assignment: CDR1 DFQATT and CDR2 SNEGSKA (reference sequence).

This clonotype has just a few counts. The gene calls are TRBV5-5 and TRBJ1-5; 8 nucleotides line up with TRBD1. V was pared by 4 bases and J by 6 bases, with 3 bases of the junction left unmatched. In germline, CDR1 is SGHKS, CDR2 YYEKEE (reference sequence). The CDR3 is 13 residues long. CDR3 in amino acids: CASSPQGGQPQHF. The CDR3 DNA follows: TGTGCCAGCAGCCCACAGGGGGGTCAGCCCCAGCATTTT.

This clonotype was detected ten times or more. The rearrangement links TRBV6-1 to TRBJ1-6; 7 bases are a match to TRBD1. The germline gives CDR1 MNHNS, CDR2 SASEGT. The length of the CDR3 is 15 residues. With V trimmed by 5 bases and J by 10 bases, 11 bases remained unmatched. The CDR3 bases are TGTGCCAGCAGTCGTACCAACAGGGGAGTCTCACCCCTCCACTTT. It specifies CASSRTNRGVSPLHF.

Comments on this clonotype: The junction differs from germline at one of its ends, possibly a read error. The chain combines TRBV6-6 with TRBJ2-3, with D perhaps matching TRBD1 (6 bases). Per germline, CDR1 MNHNY and CDR2 SVGAGI (reference sequence). The CDR3 length is 15 residues. The CDR3 bases are TGTGCCGGCAGTTACTCGAGGGGGAGTACAGATACGCAGTATTTT. The encoded protein is CAGSYSRGSTDTQYF.

This clonotype was counted a few times. The chain combines TRBV5-1 with TRBJ2-1, with 12 bases lining up with TRBD2. The CDR3 consists of 17 residues. V gave up 1 base and J gave up 8 bases; unmatched junction bases: 10. Germline V gives CDR1 SGHRS, CDR2 YFSETQ. DNA for the CDR3: TGCGCCAGCAGCTTGCTCATCCTAGCGGGGGGGCCCTATGAGCAGTTCTTC. Its protein product is CASSLLILAGGPYEQFF.

This clonotype has at least ten counts. The chain links TRBV20-1 to TRBJ2-3; 8 nucleotides line up with TRBD2. CDR1 DFQATT and CDR2 SNEGSKA come from the germline V gene (reference sequence). With 4 bases clipped from V and 2 bases from J, the junction kept 5 bases outside the gene matches. The CDR3 spans 14 residues. CDR3 sequence: CSAIQAGATDTQYF. CDR3 in DNA: TGCAGTGCTATACAAGCGGGGGCCACAGATACGCAGTATTTT.

This clonotype has just a few counts. V and J are TRBV4-3 and TRBJ2-5; D may be TRBD2 (7 bases). There are 16 residues in the CDR3. The germline CDR1 and CDR2 sequences are LGHNA and YSLEER. V gave up 0 bases and J gave up 5 bases, with 16 bases separating them. The CDR3 DNA sequence: TGCGCCAGCAGCCAAGATCCCCCTAGGGGGGGGGAGACCCAGTACTTC. Translating it yields CASSQDPPRGGETQYF.

As regards this clonotype: A single base separates this from a much larger clone, so it may be a read error. This sequence joins TRBV20-1 and TRBJ2-4; possibly TRBD1 or TRBD2 for D (6 bases each). Trimming took 7 bases from V and 4 from J, leaving 11 bases between them. In germline, CDR1 is DFQATT, CDR2 SNEGSKA (reference sequence). The CDR3 consists of 12 residues. In nucleotides, the CDR3 is TGCAGTGATAGCGGACAGAAAAACATTCAGTACTTC. It encodes CSDSGQKNIQYF.

Concerning this clonotype: This could be a read error, since a much larger clone is one nucleotide away. This sequence joins TRBV7-2 and TRBJ2-7; 12 bases line up with TRBD2. The germline V gene has CDR1 SGHTA and CDR2 FQGNSA. The CDR3 extends over 17 amino acids. The chain's CDR3 is CACSRGTGTSGPYEQYF. The CDR3 DNA sequence: TGTGCCTGCAGCCGAGGCACAGGGACTAGCGGGCCCTACGAGCAGTACTTC.

In this sample, this clonotype turned up many times. This sequence joins TRBV28 and TRBJ1-2; weak D call: TRBD1 (6 bases). The V and J ends lost 10 bases and 5 bases respectively, with 17 bases between them. This CDR3 spans 13 amino acids. CDR1 and CDR2 (germline): MDHEN, SYDVKM. CDR3: CATTPGGPYGYTF. CDR3 in DNA: TGTGCCACCACGCCGGGGGGCCCTTATGGCTACACCTTC.

This clonotype was observed many times. J is TRBJ2-7 and V is TRBV20-1; the match to TRBD1 covers 7 bases. This CDR3 is 12 amino acids long. Trimming removed 5 bases from V and 3 bases from J; junction bases left unmatched: 4. Germline-derived CDR1 and CDR2 are DFQATT and SNEGSKA (reference sequence). The CDR3 region is CSAGTASYEQYV. The CDR3 DNA reads as TGCAGTGCTGGGACAGCGAGCTACGAGCAGTACGTC.

This clonotype was counted only a few times. The rearrangement joins TRBV19 to TRBJ2-3; 11 bases line up with TRBD2. With V trimmed by 9 bases and J by 4 bases, 6 bases remained unmatched. Germline lookup yields CDR1 LNHDA and CDR2 SQIVND (reference sequence). The CDR3 covers 14 residues. The CDR3 spells CASTSGGPPDTQYF. The CDR3 DNA follows: TGTGCCAGCACTAGCGGGGGCCCACCAGATACGCAGTATTTT. Variable domain in full (rest from reference TRBV19 and TRBJ2-3): DGGITQSPKYLFRKEGQNVTLSCEQNLNHDAMYWYRQDPGQGLRLIYYSQIVNDFQKGDIAEGYSVSREKKESFPLTVTSAQKNPTAFYLCASTSGGPPDTQYFGPGTRLTVL.

The genes are TRBV5-1 and TRBJ1-1; a possible D gene is TRBD1 (5 bases). Germline V CDR1 and CDR2: SGHRS, YFSETQ. The V gene lost 3 bases and the J gene lost 4 bases, with 16 bases spanning the gap. CDR3 length equals 15 residues. The CDR3, as DNA: TGCGCCAGCAGCTCGAGGGGTCCTGTGGGCACTGAAGCTTTCTTT. Residues: CASSSRGPVGTEAFF.

This clonotype was counted ten times or more. The chain has TRBV20-1 and TRBJ1-1; tentative D call: TRBD1 (5 bases). The CDR3 is 12 residues long. The germline V gene encodes CDR1 DFQATT and CDR2 SNEGSKA (reference sequence). V gave up 7 bases and J gave up 0 bases, with 9 bases separating them. CDR3 protein: CSVGHLNTEAFF. CDR3 DNA: TGCAGTGTCGGACACTTGAACACTGAAGCTTTCTTT.

This clonotype was observed a few times. A much larger clone differs from this one at a single base, so this may be a read error. The conserved closing phenylalanine or tryptophan is absent in this CDR3, likely reflecting a read error. The chain is built from TRBV6-2 or TRBV6-3 and TRBJ2-1, with a tentative D call TRBD1 (6 bases). Germline lookup yields CDR1 MNHEY and CDR2 SVGEGT. Trimming cost V 6 bases and J 2 bases, with 14 bases left between them. The CDR3 loop spans 15 amino acids. In DNA form, the CDR3 reads TGTGCCAGCAGACAGGACAGAGGCCCCTACAATGAGCAGTTCCTC. Its translation is CASRQDRGPYNEQFL.

Concerning this clonotype: A much larger clone lies a single base off, so this may be a read error. This sequence joins TRBV27 and TRBJ1-4, with D uncertain. The CDR3 consists of 14 residues. Germline V gene data show CDR1 as MNHEY and CDR2 as SMNVEV (reference sequence). This CDR3 is CASSSGWKSEKLLF. CDR3 nucleotides: TGTGCCAGCAGTTCTGGGTGGAAATCGGAAAAACTGCTTTTT.

This clonotype was seen at least ten times. The chain uses TRBV6-1 and TRBJ2-1; 8 positions agree with TRBD2. This CDR3 is 14 amino acids long. Losses at the gene ends were 6 bases for V and 6 bases for J; bases not matched to a gene: 7. CDR1 is MNHNS, CDR2 SASEGT, per germline. CDR3 nucleotide sequence: TGTGCCAGCAGATTAGCGGGAACGGCCAATGAGCAGTTCTTC. This codes for CASRLAGTANEQFF.

The sample holds many counts of this clonotype. The chain joins TRBV7-9 to TRBJ2-5; 11 nucleotides match TRBD2. CDR1 is SEHNR, CDR2 FQNEAQ, per germline (reference sequence). Unmatched junction bases numbered 4, after V lost 5 bases and J lost 5 bases. This CDR3 has 14 amino acids. The CDR3 DNA follows: TGTGCCAGCAGCATTAGCGGGGGGGCCGAGACCCAGTACTTC. Translation gives CASSISGGAETQYF.

V is TRBV12-3 or TRBV12-4 and J is TRBJ1-1; D gene uncertain. V lost 4 bases and J lost 3, with 9 bases in between. This CDR3 spans 13 amino acids. CDR3 sequence reads: CASSYWSHTEAFF. CDR3 DNA: TGTGCCAGCAGTTATTGGTCCCACACTGAAGCTTTCTTT.

This clonotype showed up many times. The chain uses TRBV28 and TRBJ1-1; 7 bases are shared with TRBD1. Trimming at V came to 6 bases and at J to 6 bases, leaving 10 bases not matched to a gene. The CDR3 runs to 14 residues. Per germline, CDR1 MDHEN and CDR2 SYDVKM. The chain's CDR3 is CASRRGQVFAEAFF. CDR3 nucleotides: TGTGCCAGCAGACGAGGACAGGTTTTCGCTGAAGCTTTCTTT.